The 32 T cell receptor beta chains given below trace back to one sample, sequenced in a study of identical twins. TCRdb independently ran MiXCR on the 5' RACE reads; one entry per CDR3 protein. The sample lists about 550,000 distinct CDR3 sequences; more than 20% were seen once. The same data also went into a second study, on yellow fever vaccine responses in identical twins.

The sequenced material came from CD4+ T cells sorted from blood. The source is a woman in her late teens or twenties in good health.

V usage is TRBV5-1 and J usage is TRBJ1-1, with TRBD1 matching over 9 bases. CDR1 is SGHRS, CDR2 YFSETQ, per germline. This CDR3 is 17 amino acids long. With V trimmed by 1 base and J by 4 bases, 11 bases remained unmatched. CDR3 nucleotide sequence: TGCGCCAGCAGCTTGTCCCTAAACAGGGGGCTAGGCACTGAAGCTTTCTTT. Its protein product is CASSLSLNRGLGTEAFF. The full variable domain, with the rest looked up from reference TRBV5-1 and TRBJ1-1, is KAGVTQTPRYLIKTRGQQVTLSCSPISGHRSVSWYQQTPGQGLQFLFEYFSETQRNKGNFPGRFSGRQFSNSRSEMNVSTLELGDSALYLCASSLSLNRGLGTEAFFGQGTRLTVV.

At least ten counts were recorded for this clonotype. V and J are TRBV12-3 or TRBV12-4 and TRBJ2-1, with TRBD1 matching over 10 bases. The CDR3 sequence is 16 residues long. V shed 6 bases, J shed 1 base, and the junction held 6 bases outside the gene matches. CDR3 DNA sequence: TGTGCCAGCAGCGAGACAGGGGGCAGGTCCTACAATGAGCAGTTCTTC. This translates into CASSETGGRSYNEQFF.

The chain combines TRBV6-6 with TRBJ1-1; D gene uncertain. Trimming stripped 2 bases from V and 1 base from J, with 8 bases between. The V gene's germline CDR1 is MNHNY and CDR2 SVGAGI (reference sequence). The CDR3 spans 14 residues. The CDR3 DNA reads TGTGCCAGCAGTTACGTTGGAGAGAACACTGAAGCTTTCTTT. It codes for CASSYVGENTEAFF.

The chain has TRBV4-1 and TRBJ2-3; D is possibly TRBD1 (5 bases). Trimming took 1 base from V and 0 from J, leaving 11 bases between them. The CDR3 is 16 residues long. Germline assignment: CDR1 MGHRA and CDR2 YSYEKL. For the CDR3, the DNA is TGCGCCAGCAGCCAAGTCTGGGGCCAAAGCACAGATACGCAGTATTTT. Its translation is CASSQVWGQSTDTQYF.

This clonotype appeared a few times. The rearrangement uses TRBV24-1 and TRBJ2-5, with D tentatively TRBD1 (5 bases). CDR3 length equals 14 residues. In germline, CDR1 is KGHDR, CDR2 SFDVKD. Trimming removed 4 bases at V and 0 bases at J, with 8 bases between. CDR3 nucleotide sequence: TGTGCCACCAGTGACCCAGGGTACCAAGAGACCCAGTACTTC. Its translation: CATSDPGYQETQYF.

This clonotype was recorded a few times. The V call is TRBV10-3, the J call TRBJ2-1; 10 bases are a match to TRBD1. Looked up from germline, CDR1 is ENHRY and CDR2 is SYGVKD. This CDR3 contains 20 residues. Trimming took 3 bases from V and 8 from J; bases not matched to a gene: 22. CDR3 region: CAISDPGQGTRAAGVYEQFF. The CDR3 bases are TGTGCCATCAGTGACCCGGGACAGGGGACCCGGGCAGCGGGGGTCTATGAGCAGTTCTTC.

This clonotype appeared a few times. The V and J genes are TRBV7-8 and TRBJ2-1, with 9 bases that match TRBD2. The J segment lost 5 bases and the V segment lost 1 base, leaving 9 bases of the junction unmatched. In germline, CDR1 is SGHVS, CDR2 FQNEAQ. The CDR3 contains 17 residues. This CDR3 is CASSLVGRLAGNNEQFF. As DNA, the CDR3 is TGTGCCAGCAGCTTAGTAGGTCGGCTAGCGGGGAACAATGAGCAGTTCTTC.

This clonotype was found a few times. This chain uses TRBV20-1 with TRBJ2-3, with 10 bases matching TRBD2. Germline loops: CDR1 DFQATT, CDR2 SNEGSKA (reference sequence). The junction had 5 bases not matched to a gene; V was cut back by 5 bases and J by 0 bases. The CDR3 sequence is 15 residues long. The CDR3 is CSAGPSGGSTDTQYF. In DNA, the CDR3 is TGCAGTGCTGGACCTAGCGGGGGTAGCACAGATACGCAGTATTTT.

Here the CDR3 DNA reads TGTGCCAGCAGCTTAATGGGGACTAGCCGGAGGAATGAGCAGTTCTTC. Encoded protein: CASSLMGTSRRNEQFF. The chain uses TRBV7-2 and TRBJ2-1, with 9 bases that match TRBD2. Germline CDR1 SGHTA, CDR2 FQGNSA. V lost 2 bases and J lost 7; bases outside the gene matches: 9. This CDR3 contains 16 residues.

The chain couples TRBV15 to TRBJ2-1; D may be TRBD2 (6 bases). Germline CDR1 reads LNHNV; CDR2 reads YYDKDF (reference sequence). CDR3 length: 16 residues. Trimming removed 3 bases from V and 2 bases from J, with 14 bases in between. The CDR3 loop is CATSRVVGGPYNEQFF. CDR3 sequence (DNA): TGTGCCACCAGCAGGGTTGTGGGGGGACCCTACAATGAGCAGTTCTTC.

V usage is TRBV12-3 or TRBV12-4 and J usage is TRBJ2-3; TRBD2 might be the D (7 bases). The V end lost 2 bases, the J end lost 2 bases, and 17 bases lay between the germline ends. CDR3 length equals 17 residues. CDR3 in DNA: TGTGCCAGCAGTTTATTTCCGGGGGCGGGAGCCACAGATACGCAGTATTTT. It specifies CASSLFPGAGATDTQYF.

The CDR3 loop is CSARRAGGNTGELFF. CDR3 DNA sequence: TGCAGTGCTAGACGAGCGGGAGGGAACACCGGGGAGCTGTTTTTT. This chain connects TRBV20-1 to TRBJ2-2; TRBD2 agrees at 9 bases. The CDR3 totals 15 residues. Trimming at V came to 2 bases and at J to 1 base, leaving 2 bases not matched to a gene. The V gene's germline CDR1 is DFQATT and CDR2 SNEGSKA (reference sequence).

This chain connects TRBV5-1 to TRBJ2-2; 8 bases line up with TRBD2. CDR1 and CDR2 from the germline V gene are SGHRS and YFSETQ. The CDR3 length is 16 residues. Trimming removed 4 bases from V and 4 bases from J; junction bases left unmatched: 9. The chain's CDR3 is CASSPPERESTGELFF. In DNA, the CDR3 is TGCGCCAGCAGCCCCCCTGAGCGGGAGAGCACCGGGGAGCTGTTTTTT. Variable domain in full (rest from reference TRBV5-1 and TRBJ2-2): KAGVTQTPRYLIKTRGQQVTLSCSPISGHRSVSWYQQTPGQGLQFLFEYFSETQRNKGNFPGRFSGRQFSNSRSEMNVSTLELGDSALYLCASSPPERESTGELFFGEGSRLTVL.

In its sample, this clonotype was seen a few times. The V call is TRBV20-1, the J call TRBJ1-2; no clear D gene. The CDR3 is made up of 13 amino acids. Germline V gene data show CDR1 as DFQATT and CDR2 as SNEGSKA (reference sequence). The ends were cut back, 5 bases at V and 8 bases at J, with 18 bases in the middle. CDR3 DNA: TGCAGTGCTTCACCCTTAGGGCCGGGGGGCTACACCTTC. It codes for CSASPLGPGGYTF.

This clonotype was recorded once. The gene calls are TRBV2 and TRBJ2-7; TRBD1 agrees at 8 bases. This CDR3 contains 15 residues. Germline loops: CDR1 SNHLY, CDR2 FYNNEI. J was trimmed by 3 bases and V by 1 base; bases with no gene match: 5. CDR3: CASSEEVGQGYEQYF. The DNA for the CDR3 is TGTGCCAGCAGTGAAGAGGTAGGACAGGGCTACGAGCAGTACTTC.

This clonotype has only a few counts. The V and J genes are TRBV5-1 and TRBJ1-1, with D perhaps matching TRBD1 (5 bases). CDR1 and CDR2 (germline): SGHRS, YFSETQ. The CDR3 is made up of 15 amino acids. V dropped 1 base and J dropped 3 bases, with 13 bases sitting between them. The CDR3 reads CASSLRGMGHTEAFF. The CDR3 DNA is TGCGCCAGCAGCTTGCGTGGAATGGGGCACACTGAAGCTTTCTTT. Variable domain in full (rest from reference TRBV5-1 and TRBJ1-1): KAGVTQTPRYLIKTRGQQVTLSCSPISGHRSVSWYQQTPGQGLQFLFEYFSETQRNKGNFPGRFSGRQFSNSRSEMNVSTLELGDSALYLCASSLRGMGHTEAFFGQGTRLTVV.

The chain uses TRBV20-1 and TRBJ2-1, with 11 bases identical to TRBD2. The CDR3 sequence is 16 residues long. V lost 1 base and J lost 6; bases outside the gene matches: 8. Germline CDR1 and CDR2: DFQATT and SNEGSKA (reference sequence). This CDR3 is CSARVRQTSGANEQFF. CDR3 nucleotides: TGCAGTGCTAGAGTTCGACAGACTAGCGGGGCCAATGAGCAGTTCTTC.

This rearrangement joins TRBV28 to TRBJ2-5, with 7 bases aligning to TRBD1. Germline CDR1 is MDHEN and CDR2 is SYDVKM. The CDR3 runs to 13 residues. J gave up 5 bases and V 7 bases, and 7 bases lay outside the gene matches. The CDR3 nucleotides are TGTGCCAGCAAACTCGACAGGGTTGAGACCCAGTACTTC. This translates into CASKLDRVETQYF.

V gene TRBV12-3 or TRBV12-4 combines with J gene TRBJ2-1; unclear D gene. Trimming shortened V by 3 bases and J by 6 bases, and 21 bases separated the two germline ends. This CDR3 spans 17 amino acids. The CDR3 DNA follows: TGTGCCAGCAGTTTCAACCCGGCCGCAACTCTGGGCAATGAGCAGTTCTTC. It is translated as CASSFNPAATLGNEQFF.

In its sample, this clonotype was seen a few times. This rearrangement joins TRBV5-1 to TRBJ1-1; 10 nucleotides agree with TRBD1. This CDR3 spans 15 amino acids. Per germline, CDR1 SGHRS and CDR2 YFSETQ. V lost 3 bases, J lost 0 bases, and 2 bases stayed unmatched. The CDR3 bases are TGCGCCAGCAGCTGGACAGGGGGAATGAACACTGAAGCTTTCTTT. This encodes CASSWTGGMNTEAFF.

This clonotype was observed a handful of times. The V call is TRBV6-1, the J call TRBJ2-2; perhaps TRBD1 as D (6 bases). Trimming removed 10 bases from V and 5 bases from J, with 11 bases in between. CDR3 size: 12 residues. CDR1 is MNHNS and CDR2 is SASEGT in the germline V gene. CDR3 sequence: CATGQLTGELFF. CDR3 nucleotide sequence: TGTGCCACAGGACAGTTGACCGGGGAGCTGTTTTTT.

CDR3 DNA sequence: TGTGCCAGCAGCGCCGACCGGGACAGGATCGCCAATGAGCAGTTCTTC. It translates to CASSADRDRIANEQFF. The J gene is TRBJ2-1, the V gene TRBV9, with 8 nucleotides matching TRBD1. In germline, CDR1 is SGDLS, CDR2 YYNGEE. This CDR3 has 16 amino acids. After removal of 3 bases from V and 6 bases from J, the junction contained 11 bases not matched to a gene.

This clonotype was counted between two and nine times. V and J are TRBV7-9 and TRBJ2-3; TRBD1 aligns across 10 bases. Germline trimming cut 1 base from V and 6 bases from J; bases unmatched to any gene: 7. CDR3 size: 16 residues. Germline-derived CDR1 and CDR2 are SEHNR and FQNEAQ (reference sequence). CDR3 sequence (DNA): TGTGCCAGCAGCTTAGGAGACAGGGGGCCCCTCGATACGCAGTATTTT. It is translated as CASSLGDRGPLDTQYF. The full variable domain, its missing parts supplied by reference TRBV7-9 and TRBJ2-3, is DTGVSQNPRHKITKRGQNVTFRCDPISEHNRLYWYRQTLGQGPEFLTYFQNEAQLEKSRLLSDRFSAERPKGSFSTLEIQRTEQGDSAMYLCASSLGDRGPLDTQYFGPGTRLTVL.

The table lists this clonotype with a few counts. The V gene is TRBV10-3, the J gene TRBJ1-1; 7 bases match TRBD1. Trimming took 7 bases from V and 4 from J; bases not matched to a gene: 6. The CDR3 covers 13 residues. The germline CDR1 and CDR2 sequences are ENHRY and SYGVKD. The CDR3 loop reads CAINADRVTEAFF. The CDR3 DNA follows: TGTGCCATCAACGCCGACAGGGTCACTGAAGCTTTCTTT.

This chain joins TRBV5-5 and TRBJ2-7, with 12 bases matching TRBD2. With 0 bases clipped from V and 0 bases from J, the junction kept 7 bases outside the gene matches. The CDR3 is 18 amino acids. CDR1 is SGHKS, CDR2 YYEKEE, per germline (reference sequence). As DNA, the CDR3 is TGTGCCAGCAGCTTGGTGGCTAGCGGGGGGGACCTCTCCTACGAGCAGTACGTC. Translated: CASSLVASGGDLSYEQYV.

This clonotype appeared many times. This chain uses TRBV5-1 with TRBJ2-3, with 9 bases fitting TRBD2. There are 16 residues in the CDR3. J lost 5 bases, V lost 3 bases, and 10 bases had no gene match. Germline CDR1 SGHRS, CDR2 YFSETQ. This CDR3 reads CASSSGGRGHQDTQYF. The CDR3 DNA follows: TGCGCCAGCAGCTCGGGCGGGAGGGGGCATCAAGATACGCAGTATTTT.

This chain uses TRBV6-1 with TRBJ2-2; TRBD2 is a possible D gene (6 bases). The germline CDR1 and CDR2 sequences are MNHNS and SASEGT. The ends were cut back, 6 bases at V and 7 bases at J, with 15 bases in the middle. This CDR3 has 14 amino acids. The CDR3 here is CASSSGLVVGELFF. The CDR3 bases are TGTGCCAGCAGCTCGGGACTCGTGGTCGGGGAGCTGTTTTTT.

The chain combines TRBV20-1 with TRBJ2-3, with TRBD1 as a possible D gene (7 bases). CDR1 DFQATT and CDR2 SNEGSKA come from the germline V gene (reference sequence). Trimming stripped 3 bases from V and 0 bases from J, with 10 bases between. The CDR3 is 14 residues long. The CDR3 nucleotides are TGCAGTGCTAGTCAGGGGGGAAGCACAGATACGCAGTATTTT. It specifies CSASQGGSTDTQYF.

This clonotype was seen just once. V is TRBV18 and J is TRBJ2-1; the D is unclear. The CDR3 runs to 17 residues. The V end lost 4 bases, the J end lost 6 bases, and 22 bases lay between the germline ends. The germline CDR1 and CDR2 sequences are KGHSH and LQKENI. In DNA form, the CDR3 reads TGTGCCAGCTCACTGATGGTTGGGGATGTAAAACTCAATGAGCAGTTCTTC. Its translation is CASSLMVGDVKLNEQFF.

The rearrangement uses TRBV5-1 and TRBJ2-1; 8 nucleotides line up with TRBD2. This CDR3 has 15 amino acids. J was trimmed by 2 bases and V by 1 base; bases with no gene match: 2. Germline CDR1 reads SGHRS; CDR2 reads YFSETQ. Written as DNA, the CDR3 is TGCGCCAGCAGCTTGATAGCGGGACCCTACAATGAGCAGTTCTTC. As protein: CASSLIAGPYNEQFF.

The V gene is TRBV10-3, the J gene TRBJ2-7; D may be TRBD2 (7 bases). Trimming removed 0 bases from V and 2 bases from J, with 14 bases in between. Germline V gives CDR1 ENHRY, CDR2 SYGVKD. This CDR3 has 16 amino acids. CDR3 amino acids: CAISESMGGGPYEQYF. The CDR3 DNA is TGTGCCATCAGTGAGTCAATGGGAGGGGGACCCTACGAGCAGTACTTC.

J is TRBJ2-5 and V is TRBV5-1; perhaps TRBD1 as D (6 bases). CDR1 and CDR2 from the germline V gene are SGHRS and YFSETQ. The CDR3 contains 14 residues. The ends were cut back, 4 bases at V and 4 bases at J, with 14 bases in the middle. CDR3 amino acids: CASSQGQYGETQYF. The CDR3 DNA reads TGCGCCAGCAGCCAAGGACAGTACGGAGAGACCCAGTACTTC.